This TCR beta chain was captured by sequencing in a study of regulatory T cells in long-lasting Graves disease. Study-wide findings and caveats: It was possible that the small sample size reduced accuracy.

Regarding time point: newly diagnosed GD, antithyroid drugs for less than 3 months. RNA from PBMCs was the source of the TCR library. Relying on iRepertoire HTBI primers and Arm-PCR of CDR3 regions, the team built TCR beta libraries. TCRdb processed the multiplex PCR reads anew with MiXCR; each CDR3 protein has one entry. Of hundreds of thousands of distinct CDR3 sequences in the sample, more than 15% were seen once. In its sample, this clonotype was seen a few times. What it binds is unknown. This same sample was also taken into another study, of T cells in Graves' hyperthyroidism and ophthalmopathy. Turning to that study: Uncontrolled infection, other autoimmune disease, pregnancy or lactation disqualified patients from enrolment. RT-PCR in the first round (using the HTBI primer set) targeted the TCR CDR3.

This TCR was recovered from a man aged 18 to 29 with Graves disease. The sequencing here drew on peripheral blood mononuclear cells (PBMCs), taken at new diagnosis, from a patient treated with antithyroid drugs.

CDR3 sequence (DNA): TGCGCCAGCAGCTTGCCAACAGTTAGGACTGAAGCTTTCTTT. Protein: CASSLPTVRTEAFF. The J gene is TRBJ1-1, the V gene TRBV5-1; D unresolved. Trimming took 1 base from V and 5 from J, leaving 12 bases between them. CDR1 is SGHRS, CDR2 YFSETQ, per germline. This CDR3 is 14 amino acids long.